This T cell receptor beta chain was documented in a study of control samples from healthy donors and cancer patients. Data came from immunoSEQ multiplex PCR; TCRdb stores just in-frame clones and leaves some out. This table holds roughly 170,000 clones, about 90% found once. There are 17 residues in the CDR3. Germline assignment: CDR1 SGHVS and CDR2 FQNEAQ. V was pared by 3 bases and J by 2 bases, with 17 bases between. The origin of this receptor is a woman aged 40 to 50 in good health. V and J are TRBV7-8 and TRBJ1-3, with D unclear. Sequenced material: blood. This CDR3 reads CASSLPRTGEAGNTIYF. The CDR3 DNA follows: TGTGCCAGCAGCTTGCCGAGGACCGGTGAAGCTGGAAACACCATATATTTT.